Listed here are 15 T cell receptor beta chains from one sample, sequenced in a study of blood T cell repertoires in COVID-19. The protocol was immunoSEQ multiplex PCR, while the TCRdb copy is restricted to in-frame clones and leaves out a portion. The table has roughly 60,000 clones, about 80% seen once. Material for sequencing was peripheral blood. The source is a man between 60 and 75 years old with acute or convalescent COVID-19.

This rearrangement joins TRBV28 to TRBJ2-1; 11 nucleotides line up with TRBD1. The V gene end was trimmed by 5 bases and the J gene end by 7 bases; junction bases not matched to a gene: 4. CDR3 length equals 14 residues. The germline CDR1 and CDR2 sequences are MDHEN and SYDVKM. The CDR3 loop is CASSTGTGGNEQFF. The CDR3 DNA is TGTGCCAGCAGTACCGGGACAGGGGGAAATGAGCAGTTCTTC.

In its sample, this clone was seen a few times. The J gene is TRBJ2-5, the V gene TRBV4-2, with a tentative D call TRBD1 (5 bases). Germline values: CDR1 LGHNA, CDR2 YNFKEQ. V shed 1 base and J shed 4 bases, with 16 bases lying between them. The CDR3 consists of 16 residues. The CDR3, as DNA: TGTGCCAGCAGCCAAGGAACAGGAAGCGCCGGAGAGACCCAGTACTTC. Translating it yields CASSQGTGSAGETQYF.

This chain connects TRBV5-1 to TRBJ1-1, with D tentatively TRBD1 (6 bases). CDR1 SGHRS and CDR2 YFSETQ come from the germline V gene. CDR3 length: 15 residues. The V gene lost 0 bases and the J gene lost 5 bases, with 14 bases spanning the gap. The CDR3 DNA reads as TGCGCCAGCAGCTTGGCCGGGGGCGGGGGAACTGAAGCTTTCTTT. Its protein is CASSLAGGGGTEAFF.

The rearrangement joins TRBV4-2 to TRBJ2-1; D may be TRBD1 (6 bases). Trimming took off 4 bases at V and 3 bases at J, with 10 bases between the two ends. The germline V gene has CDR1 LGHNA and CDR2 YNFKEQ. The CDR3 is made up of 14 amino acids. CDR3 coding DNA: TGTGCCAGCAGCCCCCCAGGGGTCTACAATGAGCAGTTCTTC. Its protein product is CASSPPGVYNEQFF.

This chain joins TRBV5-1 and TRBJ1-1; possible D gene TRBD1, 5 bases. This CDR3 comprises 14 residues. V lost 1 base and J lost 4, with 11 bases in between. Germline V gene lookup returns CDR1 SGHRS and CDR2 YFSETQ. In DNA, the CDR3 is TGCGCCAGCAGCTTGTTTCCAGGGTTCACTGAAGCTTTCTTT. This sequence encodes CASSLFPGFTEAFF.

This clone was detected only a few times. V is TRBV2 and J is TRBJ1-1, with D unresolved. Germline V CDR1 and CDR2: SNHLY, FYNNEI. The CDR3 has 13 amino acids. The V gene lost 5 bases and the J gene lost 4 bases, with 11 bases spanning the gap. CDR3: CASSTKGGTEAFF. DNA for the CDR3: TGTGCCAGCAGTACCAAGGGAGGCACTGAAGCTTTCTTT.

The chain carries TRBV9 and TRBJ2-2, with TRBD1 matching over 7 bases. The CDR3 extends over 17 amino acids. In germline, CDR1 is SGDLS, CDR2 YYNGEE. J gave up 1 base and V 0 bases, and 6 bases lay outside the gene matches. CDR3 residues: CASSVATGQVNTGELFF. In DNA form, the CDR3 reads TGTGCCAGCAGCGTAGCTACAGGACAGGTGAACACCGGGGAGCTGTTTTTT. Full variable domain (missing parts from reference TRBV9 and TRBJ2-2): DSGVTQTPKHLITATGQRVTLRCSPRSGDLSVYWYQQSLDQGLQFLIQYYNGEERAKGNILERFSAQQFPDLHSELNLSSLELGDSALYFCASSVATGQVNTGELFFGEGSRLTVL.

This sequence joins TRBV18 and TRBJ1-6; 8 positions agree with TRBD1. Germline CDR1 is KGHSH and CDR2 is LQKENI. The CDR3 totals 15 residues. J gave up 7 bases and V 0 bases, and 2 bases lay outside the gene matches. CDR3 sequence reads: CASSPPSGGNSPLHF. The CDR3 DNA is TGTGCCAGCTCACCACCATCAGGGGGCAATTCACCCCTCCACTTT.

V and J are TRBV6-6 and TRBJ1-2; D ambiguous. CDR1 is MNHNY and CDR2 is SVGAGI in the germline V gene (reference sequence). V was cut by 1 base and J by 10 bases, with 7 bases left in between. There are 11 residues in the CDR3. The CDR3: CASSYLQFYTF. CDR3 DNA sequence: TGTGCCAGCAGTTACTTGCAGTTCTACACCTTC.

This chain joins TRBV19 and TRBJ1-4; 9 nucleotides line up with TRBD1. CDR1 and CDR2 (germline): LNHDA, SQIVND (reference sequence). The CDR3 has 14 residues. J gave up 11 bases and V 7 bases, and 11 bases lay outside the gene matches. The CDR3 protein is CASTLRDRDGKLFF. CDR3 sequence (DNA): TGTGCCAGTACCCTAAGGGACAGGGACGGTAAACTGTTTTTT.

The chain has TRBV5-5 and TRBJ1-2, with D possibly matching TRBD1 (6 bases). Trimming took 4 bases from V and 6 from J, leaving 13 bases between them. CDR1 and CDR2 (germline): SGHKS, YYEKEE (reference sequence). The CDR3 sequence is 13 residues long. The CDR3 sequence: CASSHRVSNGYTF. Here the CDR3 DNA reads TGTGCCAGCAGCCACAGGGTGTCAAATGGCTACACCTTC.

This clone was observed a few times. This chain connects TRBV6-6 to TRBJ2-1; 10 bases agree with TRBD2. The CDR3 extends over 15 amino acids. J lost 1 base, V lost 6 bases, and 3 bases had no gene match. Germline V gives CDR1 MNHNY, CDR2 SVGAGI (reference sequence). As DNA, the CDR3 is TGTGCCAGCAGCTTGACTAGCGGGTCCTACAATGAGCAGTTCTTC. Protein sequence: CASSLTSGSYNEQFF.

As DNA, the CDR3 is TGTGCCAGCAGCCTCCACTGGAACACTGAAGCTTTCTTT. This codes for CASSLHWNTEAFF. V usage is TRBV7-3 and J usage is TRBJ1-1; D is ambiguous. Trimming took off 5 bases at V and 1 base at J, with 8 bases between the two ends. CDR3 size: 13 residues. Germline V gives CDR1 SGHTA, CDR2 FQGTGA.

This clone has more than one count but fewer than ten. This chain joins TRBV5-1 and TRBJ2-2; the D gene is possibly TRBD1 (6 bases). The V gene's germline CDR1 is SGHRS and CDR2 YFSETQ. Trimming removed 4 bases at V and 3 bases at J, with 28 bases between. The CDR3 has 20 residues. The chain's CDR3 is CASSRIYIISQGIHTGELFF. The CDR3 DNA follows: TGCGCCAGCAGCCGTATATATATTATAAGCCAGGGGATTCACACCGGGGAGCTGTTTTTT.

This chain uses TRBV10-3 with TRBJ1-5, with D possibly TRBD1 on 5 matching bases. Germline V gives CDR1 ENHRY, CDR2 SYGVKD. The CDR3 totals 13 residues. V lost 6 bases and J lost 5, with 11 bases in between. The CDR3 DNA is TGTGCCATCAGGGAGAAAGGGGATCAGCCCCAGCATTTT. Protein sequence: CAIREKGDQPQHF.